These T cell receptor beta chains were read from a single sample in a study of technical replicates of blood from a few donors. The method was immunoSEQ multiplex PCR; TCRdb's version includes in-frame clones alone and lacks a portion of them. The data show some 49,000 clones, with roughly 92% seen just once and 3% to 4% held by the top ten. The sequencing sample was made of PBMCs. The receptors originated from a human donor in good health. Some clones in this sample may be carry-over from other donors' samples. CDR3s include the opening cysteine and the closing phenylalanine or tryptophan. Each record gives: V gene, clone size, J gene, D gene, CDR3 DNA, CDR3 protein. The D gene is left open where the match is weak. For some rows the clone size is stated as once, few or many, or as a class when expanded; others skip it.

TRBV7-6	.	TRBJ2-2	TRBD1	TGTGCCAGCAGCTTAGCACTTGGGACAGGGGTCTCGGAGCTGTTTTTT	CASSLALGTGVSELFF
TRBV28	.	TRBJ1-2	.	TGTGCCAGCCTGCAAGGGGCCCGGTATGGCTACACCTTC	CASLQGARYGYTF
TRBV4-3	.	TRBJ2-7	TRBD2	TGCGCCAGCAGCCAAGAAAGAAGCGGGGGGTCCTACGAGCAGTACTTC	CASSQERSGGSYEQYF
TRBV6-1	.	TRBJ1-2	TRBD1	TGTGCCAGCAGTGAGGTGGACAGGGAGCATGGCTACACCTTC	CASSEVDREHGYTF
TRBV7-6	.	TRBJ2-7	.	TGTGCCAGCAGCTTAGGGGCCGGCTACGAGCAGTACTTC	CASSLGAGYEQYF
TRBV27	medium-sized	TRBJ1-5	TRBD1	TGTGCCAGCAGTTGCCCGGGACAGAGCAATCAGCCCCAGCATTTT	CASSCPGQSNQPQHF
TRBV7-9	.	TRBJ2-7	TRBD2	TGTGCCAGCGGGGGGACTAACTACGAGCAGTACTTC	CASGGTNYEQYF
TRBV25-1	.	TRBJ2-2	.	TGTGCCAGCAGTGGAGGAAGCGACACCGGGGAGCTGTTTTTT	CASSGGSDTGELFF
TRBV5-1	.	TRBJ2-3	TRBD1	TGCGCCACCGGGACAGGGGACACCACAGATACGCAGTATTTT	CATGTGDTTDTQYF
TRBV5-4	.	TRBJ1-2	.	TGTGCCAGCAGCTTGGATGGCAGGGTCTATGGCTACACCTTC	CASSLDGRVYGYTF
TRBV29-1	.	TRBJ1-3	.	TGCAGCGTTGGCGGGGATCGAAACACCATATATTTT	CSVGGDRNTIYF
TRBV6-5	.	TRBJ2-7	.	TGTGCCAGCAGATCCGGGACACTATCCATATACGAGCAGTACTTC	CASRSGTLSIYEQYF
TRBV5-4	.	TRBJ1-1	TRBD1	TGTGCCAGCAGCCCGCAGGGGGCAAGCACTGAAGCTTTCTTT	CASSPQGASTEAFF
TRBV7-8	.	TRBJ2-3	.	TGTGCCAGCAGCAACAGACAGGGCACAGATACGCAGTATTTT	CASSNRQGTDTQYF
TRBV5-6	.	TRBJ1-4	.	TGTGCCAGCAGCTTGGATCGGGGGGCGAAAGAAAAACTGTTTTTT	CASSLDRGAKEKLFF
TRBV18	once	TRBJ2-7	TRBD1	TGTGCCAGCTCACCATGGGACAGCTCCTACGAGCAGTACTTC	CASSPWDSSYEQYF
TRBV29-1	.	TRBJ2-7	.	TGCAGCGTACGGGACATGTACGAGCAGTACTTC	CSVRDMYEQYF
TRBV7-8	.	TRBJ1-2	TRBD1	TGTGCCAGCAGCTTATTGGGACAGGGGTCCCACCTCTATGGCTACACCTTC	CASSLLGQGSHLYGYTF
TRBV5-4	.	TRBJ1-2	TRBD1	TGTGCCAGCAGCTTGTGGGACAGATTTAACTATGGCTACACCTTC	CASSLWDRFNYGYTF
TRBV11-1	.	TRBJ2-6	TRBD2	TGTGCCAGCAGCATATGGACTAGCGGGGCCGGGGCCAACGTCCTGACTTTC	CASSIWTSGAGANVLTF
TRBV2	.	TRBJ1-2	TRBD1	TGTGCCAGCAGTGATGGGACAGGGATAACTAACTATGGCTACACCTTC	CASSDGTGITNYGYTF
TRBV10-3	.	TRBJ2-7	TRBD1	TGTGCCATCAACGTCGGACAGGGGGCCCACGAGCAGTACTTC	CAINVGQGAHEQYF
TRBV19	once	TRBJ1-4	.	TGTGCCAGTAGTAGGAGCAGTGAAAAACTGTTTTTT	CASSRSSEKLFF
TRBV18	.	TRBJ2-7	TRBD1	TGTGCCAGCTCGTCGGGACAGGGGGTCTCCTACGAGCAGTACTTC	CASSSGQGVSYEQYF
TRBV19	.	TRBJ2-2	.	TGTGCCAGTAGGGACTTCCTGGCGGGGTGGAGAACCGGGGAGCTGTTTTTT	CASRDFLAGWRTGELFF
TRBV7-3	few	TRBJ2-2	.	TGTGCCAGCAGCATAAACACGAACACCGGGGAGCTGTTTTTT	CASSINTNTGELFF
TRBV4-1	.	TRBJ1-4	TRBD1	TGCGCCAGCAGCCAGGGGACAGGGAACTGGGGGGGGCTGTTTTTT	CASSQGTGNWGGLFF
TRBV4-1	.	TRBJ2-3	.	TGCGCCAGCAGCCAAGCTCACGGGGCGGGGCGCACAGATACGCAGTATTTT	CASSQAHGAGRTDTQYF
TRBV11-1	.	TRBJ1-1	.	TGTGCCAGCAGCTTGACAGGGAACACTGAAGCTTTCTTT	CASSLTGNTEAFF
TRBV6-1	.	TRBJ2-1	.	TGTGCCAGCAGTGAAGAGGGCGGGGACTACAATGAGCAGTTCTTC	CASSEEGGDYNEQFF
TRBV6-6	.	TRBJ1-2	.	TGTGCCAGCAGTGATAGAGACAGATCAAACTATGGCTACACCTTC	CASSDRDRSNYGYTF
TRBV5-1	.	TRBJ2-7	TRBD1	TGCGCCAGCAGCTCACAGGGGGGTTCCAACGAGCAGTACTTC	CASSSQGGSNEQYF
TRBV2	.	TRBJ2-5	.	TGTGCCAGCGGTGGTAGAAGAGAGACCCAGTACTTC	CASGGRRETQYF
TRBV5-1	.	TRBJ2-7	TRBD1	TGCGCCAGCAGCTTGGGGGACAGCGTCTACGAGCAGTACTTC	CASSLGDSVYEQYF
TRBV4-1	.	TRBJ1-2	TRBD1	TGCGCCAGCAGCCAAGCAGGGGGCAGGGCGGACTATGGCTACACCTTC	CASSQAGGRADYGYTF
TRBV7-9	.	TRBJ2-5	TRBD1	TGTGCCAGCAGCCCAAGGGGACAGGAAGAGACCCAGTACTTC	CASSPRGQEETQYF
TRBV5-4	.	TRBJ2-7	.	TGTGCCAGCAGCGTCGAAGGGGTCCGTTCCTACGAGCAGTACTTC	CASSVEGVRSYEQYF
TRBV6-5	.	TRBJ2-7	.	TGTGCCAGCAGTCAATGGGCGGCTAGCAGCGACGAGCAGTACTTC	CASSQWAASSDEQYF
TRBV4-3	.	TRBJ1-4	.	TGCGCCAGCAGCCAAGATCGACAGGTCCGTGAAAAACTGTTTTTT	CASSQDRQVREKLFF
TRBV5-1	.	TRBJ1-1	.	TGCGCCAGCAGGCTGGGGCACACTGAAGCTTTCTTT	CASRLGHTEAFF
TRBV28	.	TRBJ1-2	.	TGTGCCAGCAGTTTAGGTGGGGCAGGGGATAGCTACACCTTC	CASSLGGAGDSYTF
TRBV4-1	.	TRBJ1-5	TRBD1	TGCGCCAGCAGCCAAGCGGACAGGGGGGTCAATCAGCCCCAGCATTTT	CASSQADRGVNQPQHF
TRBV7-9	.	TRBJ2-5	.	TGTGCCAGCAGCCTAGGATCGGTCAAGACCCAGTACTTC	CASSLGSVKTQYF
TRBV7-9	once	TRBJ2-7	.	TGTGCCAGCAGCCCGTCGGGACTCTCCTACGAGCAGTACTTC	CASSPSGLSYEQYF
TRBV5-1	.	TRBJ2-7	TRBD1	TGCGCCAGCAGCTATCAGGGGGCCTACGAGCAGTACTTC	CASSYQGAYEQYF
TRBV19	.	TRBJ1-5	.	TGTGCCAGTAGGAATACAGGGCCTGGCCAGCCCCAGCATTTT	CASRNTGPGQPQHF
TRBV5-6	.	TRBJ2-7	TRBD1	TGTGCCAGCAGCTTGGTCGGGACAGGGGTAGGAGAGCAGTACTTC	CASSLVGTGVGEQYF
TRBV18	.	TRBJ1-2	.	TGTGCCAGCTCACCGAGTGAAAACTATGGCTACACCTTC	CASSPSENYGYTF
TRBV5-5	.	TRBJ1-2	TRBD1	TGTGCCAGCAGCGGGGACGGTGGCAGGGGGGTCTTTGGCTACACCTTC	CASSGDGGRGVFGYTF
TRBV9	.	TRBJ1-2	.	TGTGCCAGCAGTGGCTGGGGCTACACCTTC	CASSGWGYTF
TRBV27	.	TRBJ2-7	TRBD2	TGTGCCAGCAGGCGCGGGAGGGAGCAGTACTTC	CASRRGREQYF
TRBV7-9	.	TRBJ1-1	.	TGTGCCAGCAGCCCGGGGGGGAGGACTGAAGCTTTCTTT	CASSPGGRTEAFF
TRBV6-6	.	TRBJ1-2	.	TGTGCCAGCAGCCTAAGTAGAGGGGAGGGTGGCTACACCTTC	CASSLSRGEGGYTF
TRBV7-9	.	TRBJ2-7	TRBD1	TGTGCCAGCGACCCCGGGACAGGGGGCTCCTACGAGCAGTACTTC	CASDPGTGGSYEQYF
TRBV6-5	.	TRBJ1-5	.	TGTGCCAGCAGTTACTCCCGTAGCAATCAGCCCCAGCATTTT	CASSYSRSNQPQHF
TRBV2	.	TRBJ2-1	.	TGTGCCAGTGTATTCTACAATGAGCAGTTCTTC	CASVFYNEQFF